These 3 T cell receptor beta chains share one sample of origin, sequenced in a study of T cell changes during pregnancy in multiple sclerosis. This table comes from immunoSEQ multiplex PCR, and its TCRdb copy is limited to in-frame clones, with some not included. The sample lists approximately 92,000 clones, approximately 93% occurring once. This specimen was peripheral blood, taken after pregnancy. These receptors all stem from a female donor with multiple sclerosis, enrolled in a pregnancy study.

The gene calls are TRBV9 and TRBJ1-4; 8 positions match TRBD1. The CDR3 has 20 residues. Per germline, CDR1 SGDLS and CDR2 YYNGEE. The V gene end was trimmed by 3 bases and the J gene end by 2 bases; junction bases not matched to a gene: 18. The DNA for the CDR3 is TGTGCCAGCAGCGGCCGGCCGAAAGGACAGGGTTTTCTCACTAATGAAAAACTGTTTTTT. It yields the protein CASSGRPKGQGFLTNEKLFF.

The V gene is TRBV30, the J gene TRBJ2-1; 8 nucleotides match TRBD1. V trimming: 5 bases; J trimming: 4 bases; junction bases outside the gene matches: 7. Germline CDR1 is GTSNPN and CDR2 is SVGIG (reference sequence). This CDR3 region has 14 residues. The CDR3 spells CAWSGTGIYNEQFF. The DNA for the CDR3 is TGTGCCTGGTCCGGGACAGGCATATACAATGAGCAGTTCTTC.

The chain links TRBV9 to TRBJ1-1; D is unclear. This CDR3 contains 14 residues. V lost 0 bases to trimming and J lost 4 bases, with 10 bases between them. The germline gives CDR1 SGDLS, CDR2 YYNGEE. In nucleotides, the CDR3 is TGTGCCAGCAGCGTAGTCGCGGGGAGCACTGAAGCTTTCTTT. It encodes CASSVVAGSTEAFF.